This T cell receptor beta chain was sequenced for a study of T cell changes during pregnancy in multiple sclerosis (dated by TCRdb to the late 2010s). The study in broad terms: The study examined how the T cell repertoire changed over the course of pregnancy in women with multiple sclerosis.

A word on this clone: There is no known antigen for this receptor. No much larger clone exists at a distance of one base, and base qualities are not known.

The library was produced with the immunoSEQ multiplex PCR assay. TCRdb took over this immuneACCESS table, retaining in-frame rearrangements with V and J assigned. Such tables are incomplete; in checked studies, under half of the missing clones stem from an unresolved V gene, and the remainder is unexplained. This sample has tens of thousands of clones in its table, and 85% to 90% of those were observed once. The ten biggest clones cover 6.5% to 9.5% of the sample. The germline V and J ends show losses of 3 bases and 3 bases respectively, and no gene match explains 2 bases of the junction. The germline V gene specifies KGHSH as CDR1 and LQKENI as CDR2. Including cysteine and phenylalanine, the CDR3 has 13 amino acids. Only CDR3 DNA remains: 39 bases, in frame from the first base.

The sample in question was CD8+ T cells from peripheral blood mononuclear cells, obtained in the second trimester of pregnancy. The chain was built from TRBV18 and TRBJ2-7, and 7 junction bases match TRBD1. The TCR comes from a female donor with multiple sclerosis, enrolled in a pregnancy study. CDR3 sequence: CASSPQGVYEQYF. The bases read TGTGCCAGCTCACCGCAGGGGGTCTACGAGCAGTACTTC.